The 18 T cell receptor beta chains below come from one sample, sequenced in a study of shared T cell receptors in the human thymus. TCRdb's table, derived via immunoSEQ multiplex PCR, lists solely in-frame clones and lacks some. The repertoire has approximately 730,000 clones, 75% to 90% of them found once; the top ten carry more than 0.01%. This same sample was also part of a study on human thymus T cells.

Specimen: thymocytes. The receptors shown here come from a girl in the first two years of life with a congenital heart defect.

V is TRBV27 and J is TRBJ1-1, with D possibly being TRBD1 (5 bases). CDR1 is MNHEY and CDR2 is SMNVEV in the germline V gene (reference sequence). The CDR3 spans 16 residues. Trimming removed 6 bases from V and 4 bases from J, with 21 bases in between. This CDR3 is CASRTYNGVGGTEAFF. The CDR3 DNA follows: TGTGCCAGCAGGACCTACAATGGGGTCGGGGGCACTGAAGCTTTCTTT.

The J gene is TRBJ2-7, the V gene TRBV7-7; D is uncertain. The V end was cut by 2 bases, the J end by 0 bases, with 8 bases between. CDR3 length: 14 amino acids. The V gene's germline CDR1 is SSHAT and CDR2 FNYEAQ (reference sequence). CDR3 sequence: CASSLRESSYEQYF. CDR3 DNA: TGTGCCAGCAGCTTACGCGAATCCTCCTACGAGCAGTACTTC.

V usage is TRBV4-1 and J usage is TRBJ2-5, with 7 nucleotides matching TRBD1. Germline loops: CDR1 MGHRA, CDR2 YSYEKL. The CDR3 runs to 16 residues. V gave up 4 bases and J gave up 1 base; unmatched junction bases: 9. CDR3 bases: TGCGCCAGCAGCCCCGTCCGGGACAGACTCCAAGAGACCCAGTACTTC. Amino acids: CASSPVRDRLQETQYF.

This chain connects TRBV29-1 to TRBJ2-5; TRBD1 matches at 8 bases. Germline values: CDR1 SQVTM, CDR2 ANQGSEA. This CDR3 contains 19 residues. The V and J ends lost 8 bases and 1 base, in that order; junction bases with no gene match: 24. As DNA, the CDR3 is TGCAGCTCGGCGATACGACAGGGGAAGGTTCGTGCGCCCCAAGAGACCCAGTACTTC. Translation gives CSSAIRQGKVRAPQETQYF.

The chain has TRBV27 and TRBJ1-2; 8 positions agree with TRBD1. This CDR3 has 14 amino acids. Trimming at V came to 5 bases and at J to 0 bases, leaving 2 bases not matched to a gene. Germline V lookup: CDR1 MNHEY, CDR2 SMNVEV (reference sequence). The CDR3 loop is CASSRDRTNYGYTF. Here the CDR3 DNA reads TGTGCCAGCAGTCGGGACAGGACTAACTATGGCTACACCTTC.

The CDR3 here is CASSPWGGEYNEQFF. CDR3 bases: TGTGCCAGCTCACCATGGGGAGGGGAGTACAATGAGCAGTTCTTC. The chain joins TRBV18 to TRBJ2-1; 7 bases line up with TRBD2. CDR3 length: 15 amino acids. CDR1 KGHSH and CDR2 LQKENI come from the germline V gene. Germline trimming cut 2 bases from V and 4 bases from J; bases unmatched to any gene: 5. The full variable domain, rest sourced from reference TRBV18 and TRBJ2-1, is NAGVMQNPRHLVRRRGQEARLRCSPMKGHSHVYWYRQLPEEGLKFMVYLQKENIIDESGMPKERFSAEFPKEGPSILRIQQVVRGDSAAYFCASSPWGGEYNEQFFGPGTRLTVL.

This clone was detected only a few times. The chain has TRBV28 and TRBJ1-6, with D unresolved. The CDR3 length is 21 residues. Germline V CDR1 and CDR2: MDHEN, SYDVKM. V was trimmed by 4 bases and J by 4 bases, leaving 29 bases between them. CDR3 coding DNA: TGTGCCAGCAGTTCGTCCTTACCATACCTACCCCTCTCCGTATATAATTCACCCCTCCACTTT. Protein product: CASSSSLPYLPLSVYNSPLHF.

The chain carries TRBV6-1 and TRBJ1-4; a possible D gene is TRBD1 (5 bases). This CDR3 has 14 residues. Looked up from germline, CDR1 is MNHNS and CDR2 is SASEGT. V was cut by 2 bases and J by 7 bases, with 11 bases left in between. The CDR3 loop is CASSEQGSLEKLFF. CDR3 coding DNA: TGTGCCAGCAGTGAACAGGGATCTCTTGAAAAACTGTTTTTT.

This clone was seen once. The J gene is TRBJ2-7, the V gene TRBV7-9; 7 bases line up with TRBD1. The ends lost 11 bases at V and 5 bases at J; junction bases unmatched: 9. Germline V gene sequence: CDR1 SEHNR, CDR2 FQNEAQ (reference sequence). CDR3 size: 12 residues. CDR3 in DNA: TGTGCCTCTCGACAGGGTTTGGACGAGCAGTACTTC. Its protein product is CASRQGLDEQYF.

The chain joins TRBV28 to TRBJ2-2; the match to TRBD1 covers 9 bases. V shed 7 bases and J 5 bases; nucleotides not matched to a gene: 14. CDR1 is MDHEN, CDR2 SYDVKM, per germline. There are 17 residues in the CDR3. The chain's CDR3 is CASTSETGGAGTGELFF. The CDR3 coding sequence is TGTGCCAGCACATCCGAAACAGGGGGCGCGGGGACCGGGGAGCTGTTTTTT.

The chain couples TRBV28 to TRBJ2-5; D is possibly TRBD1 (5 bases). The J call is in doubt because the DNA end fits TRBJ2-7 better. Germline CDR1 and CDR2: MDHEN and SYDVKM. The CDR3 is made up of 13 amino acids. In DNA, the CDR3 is TGTGCCAGCAAGCGAGACAGTCGTAACGAGCAGTACTTC. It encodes CASKRDSRNEQYF.

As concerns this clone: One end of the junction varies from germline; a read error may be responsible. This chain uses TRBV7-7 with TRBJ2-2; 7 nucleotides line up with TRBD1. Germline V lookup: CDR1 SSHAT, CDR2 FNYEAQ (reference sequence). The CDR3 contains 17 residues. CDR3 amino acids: CASSFSWQGANTGELFF. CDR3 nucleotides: TGTGCTAGCAGCTTTAGCTGGCAGGGGGCGAACACCGGGGAGCTGTTTTTT.

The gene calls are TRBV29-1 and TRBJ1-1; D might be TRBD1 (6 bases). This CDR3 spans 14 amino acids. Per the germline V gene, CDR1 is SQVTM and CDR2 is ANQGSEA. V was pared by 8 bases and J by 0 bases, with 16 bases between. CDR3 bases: TGCAGCATCAACAGGGTCCTCATGAACACTGAAGCTTTCTTT. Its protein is CSINRVLMNTEAFF.

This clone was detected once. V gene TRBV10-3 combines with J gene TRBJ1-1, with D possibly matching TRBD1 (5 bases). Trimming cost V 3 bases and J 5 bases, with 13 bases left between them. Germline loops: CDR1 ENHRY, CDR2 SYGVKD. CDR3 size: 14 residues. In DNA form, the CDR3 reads TGTGCCATCAGTGATTACGACAGACGGACTGAAGCTTTCTTT. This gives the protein CAISDYDRRTEAFF.

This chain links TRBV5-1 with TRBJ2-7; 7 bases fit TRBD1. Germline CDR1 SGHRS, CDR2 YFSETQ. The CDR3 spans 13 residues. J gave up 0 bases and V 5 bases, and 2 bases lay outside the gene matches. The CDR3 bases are TGCGCCAGCAGGACAGGGAACTCCTACGAGCAGTACTTC. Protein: CASRTGNSYEQYF.

CDR3 loop: CASSSRVRANYGYTF. In nucleotides, the CDR3 is TGTGCCAGCAGCAGCAGGGTTAGAGCTAACTATGGCTACACCTTC. The genes are TRBV14 and TRBJ1-2, with D possibly TRBD1 on 5 matching bases. V lost 5 bases, J lost 0 bases, and 13 bases lay in between. The germline CDR1 and CDR2 sequences are SGHDN and FVKESK. This CDR3 is 15 amino acids long.

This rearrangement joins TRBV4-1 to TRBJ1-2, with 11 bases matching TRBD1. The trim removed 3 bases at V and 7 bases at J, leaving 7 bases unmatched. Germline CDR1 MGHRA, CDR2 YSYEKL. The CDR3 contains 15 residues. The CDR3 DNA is TGCGCCAGCAGCCAGGGGGACAGGGGGGGAGGTGGCTACACCTTC. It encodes CASSQGDRGGGGYTF.

The CDR3 sequence is CASSLSPRRYNSPLHF. The CDR3 region has the DNA TGTGCCAGCAGCTTAAGTCCTAGAAGATATAATTCACCCCTCCACTTT. The gene calls are TRBV7-6 and TRBJ1-6, with D hard to call. CDR3 length: 16 amino acids. The V and J ends lost 2 bases and 4 bases respectively, with 12 bases between them. The germline gives CDR1 SGHVS, CDR2 FNYEAQ. Full variable domain (rest looked up from reference TRBV7-6 and TRBJ1-6): GAGVSQSPRYKVTKRGQDVALRCDPISGHVSLYWYRQALGQGPEFLTYFNYEAQQDKSGLPNDRFSAERPEGSISTLTIQRTEQRDSAMYRCASSLSPRRYNSPLHFGNGTRLTVT.